The clone carrying this T cell receptor (beta chain) was observed a handful of times. Exclusion criteria comprised uncontrolled infection, other autoimmune disease, pregnancy or lactation. Diagnoses were established using clinical symptoms, serum thyroxine and TRAb, thyroid ultrasound and orbital computed tomography. RNA transcripts gave rise to amplified TCR beta CDR3 regions. With the HTBI primer set, the TCR CDR3 went through a first round of RT-PCR. TCRdb processed the multiplex PCR reads anew with MiXCR; each CDR3 protein has one entry. The sample has about 350,000 distinct CDR3 sequences, around 14% seen once. From germline, CDR1 is SGDLS and CDR2 YYNGEE. CDR3 length: 18 residues. With 3 bases clipped from V and 11 bases from J, the junction kept 15 bases outside the gene matches. The source of the sample is a study of T cells in Graves' hyperthyroidism and ophthalmopathy.

The sample consisted of blood. The sequence was obtained from a woman aged 25 to 39 with Graves' hyperthyroidism. The V call is TRBV9, the J call TRBJ1-6; TRBD1 matches at 12 bases. The CDR3 DNA sequence: TGTGCCAGCAGCGACCTGCCAGGGACAGGGGGCCTGATTGCACCCCTCCACTTT. It encodes CASSDLPGTGGLIAPLHF.